What follows is one T cell receptor beta chain and its context. Its antigen remains unidentified. This record belongs to a study of graft-versus-host responses after intestinal transplantation. As for the study in general: Multivisceral, liver-intestinal, or isolated intestinal grafts were transplanted into recipients. For approximately three years after anti-thymocyte globulin induction, all recipients took tacrolimus and steroids.

Notes on the study in general: GvH clone levels peaked in circulation, and this peak was associated with early post-transplant HvG declines. High graft-versus-host to host-versus-graft clonal ratios were found in allografts of patients who had graft-donor T cell macrochimerism.

Germline V lookup: CDR1 LNHNV, CDR2 YYDKDF (reference sequence). The CDR3 length is 12 residues. With V trimmed by 5 bases and J by 4 bases, 0 bases remained unmatched. Repertoires were generated with immunoSEQ multiplex PCR, while TCRdb's copy carries only in-frame clones and drops some. Among 75,000 to 95,000 clones, approximately 90% were seen once, and the ten largest hold about 0.34%. The rearrangement joins TRBV15 to TRBJ1-2; 8 bases fit TRBD1. The source material was unstimulated CD4+ T cells sorted from spleen or lymph node cells, sampled before transplant. This clonotype was obtained from a human donor who was the organ donor for an intestinal transplant. The CDR3 spells CATSGQGYGYTF. The CDR3 DNA follows: TGTGCCACCAGCGGACAGGGCTATGGCTACACCTTC.